One and the same sample provided the 9 T cell receptor beta chains below, sequenced in a study of beta chain features in type 1 diabetes (dated by TCRdb to between 2018 and 2020). Overall results and qualifications from the work: A moderate but significant shortening of TCRB CDR3 length was observed in type 1 diabetes patients in all four CD4+ subsets.

Libraries were constructed by the immunoSEQ multiplex PCR assay. The entire isolated RNA was reverse transcribed using the High Capacity cDNA Reverse Transcription Kit, and thus expressed TCRB transcripts were sequenced. Sourced from immuneACCESS, this table was stored by TCRdb with only in-frame sequences that have V and J called. A share of the clones is absent; for the studies checked, an unresolved V gene accounts for under half, and the remainder has no known explanation. The sample profile shows 300,000 to 400,000 clones; around 10% of them were found once. The top ten constitute approximately 0.55% of the sample. Their antigens are not known. Sequenced material: central memory CD4+ T cells from blood. These TCRs come from a man between 25 and 39 years old with type 1 diabetes.

This clone was counted only a few times. The rearrangement joins TRBV7-2 to TRBJ2-7, with D possibly TRBD1 on 6 matching bases. This CDR3 has 14 amino acids. CDR1 and CDR2 (germline): SGHTA, FQGNSA. V lost 6 bases and J 4 bases, leaving 16 bases between the germline ends. CDR3 in DNA: TGTGCCAGCAGACACGACAGGACATTATACGAGCAGTACTTC. Protein product: CASRHDRTLYEQYF.

This clone has just a few counts. The V and J genes are TRBV19 and TRBJ1-5; no clear D gene. In germline, CDR1 is LNHDA, CDR2 SQIVND (reference sequence). The CDR3 has 13 residues. The V and J ends lost 3 bases and 5 bases respectively, with 8 bases between them. This CDR3 is CASSIREDQPQHF. CDR3 DNA sequence: TGTGCCAGTAGTATCCGGGAAGATCAGCCCCAGCATTTT.

The genes are TRBV11-2 and TRBJ1-3; D not resolved. Germline CDR1 is SGHAT and CDR2 is FQNNGV. V lost 2 bases and J lost 4, with 9 bases in between. This CDR3 has 14 amino acids. CDR3: CASSLSNWGNTIYF. CDR3 DNA sequence: TGTGCCAGCAGCTTAAGTAATTGGGGAAACACCATATATTTT.

The chain employs TRBV5-1 and TRBJ2-7; 10 bases fit TRBD2. CDR1 and CDR2 from the germline V gene are SGHRS and YFSETQ. CDR3 length: 15 amino acids. With V trimmed by 1 base and J by 6 bases, 7 bases remained unmatched. This CDR3 reads CASSLLASGRGEQYF. The CDR3, as DNA: TGCGCCAGCAGCTTGTTGGCTAGCGGGAGAGGCGAGCAGTACTTC.

The chain combines TRBV4-2 with TRBJ1-4; D might be TRBD1 (6 bases). The germline CDR1 and CDR2 sequences are LGHNA and YNFKEQ. V dropped 2 bases and J dropped 7 bases, with 8 bases sitting between them. CDR3 size: 13 residues. The CDR3 sequence: CASSQTGSEKLFF. DNA for the CDR3: TGTGCCAGCAGCCAAACAGGGTCTGAAAAACTGTTTTTT.

This clone was observed a handful of times. The rearrangement joins TRBV15 to TRBJ2-7, with 11 bases lining up with TRBD1. The CDR3 extends over 15 amino acids. V lost 4 bases and J lost 4; bases outside the gene matches: 6. The V gene's germline CDR1 is LNHNV and CDR2 YYDKDF (reference sequence). The CDR3 DNA reads as TGTGCCACCAGCATCCCGGGACAGGGGGAGTACGAGCAGTACTTC. Its translation is CATSIPGQGEYEQYF.

The V gene is TRBV5-1, the J gene TRBJ1-5; 8 bases are a match to TRBD1. The CDR3 totals 15 residues. V shed 0 bases and J 7 bases; nucleotides not matched to a gene: 6. From germline, CDR1 is SGHRS and CDR2 YFSETQ. The DNA of the CDR3 is TGCGCCAGCAGCTTGGGGGGACAGGTTGAACAGCCCCAGCATTTT. Translating it yields CASSLGGQVEQPQHF. Combining the CDR3 with reference TRBV5-1 and TRBJ1-5 gives the whole variable domain KAGVTQTPRYLIKTRGQQVTLSCSPISGHRSVSWYQQTPGQGLQFLFEYFSETQRNKGNFPGRFSGRQFSNSRSEMNVSTLELGDSALYLCASSLGGQVEQPQHFGDGTRLSIL.

This chain uses TRBV6-6 with TRBJ2-5; the D call may be TRBD1 or TRBD2 (5 bases each). The germline V gene encodes CDR1 MNHNY and CDR2 SVGAGI (reference sequence). Trimming removed 6 bases from V and 1 base from J, with 15 bases in between. The CDR3 loop spans 15 amino acids. The CDR3 bases are TGTGCCAGCAGCCCCCGGGACGCCAGCCAAGAGACCCAGTACTTC. It encodes CASSPRDASQETQYF.

The sample holds a few counts of this clone. The chain couples TRBV27 to TRBJ2-1, with 15 bases identical to TRBD2. Germline CDR1 MNHEY, CDR2 SMNVEV (reference sequence). Unmatched junction bases numbered 9, after V lost 6 bases and J lost 12 bases. The CDR3 sequence is 15 residues long. The CDR3 sequence: CASRQGLAGGRGQFF. The CDR3 bases are TGTGCCAGCAGACAGGGACTAGCGGGAGGACGGGGGCAGTTCTTC.